This TCR beta chain was retrieved from a study of metastatic and nonmetastatic thyroid tumors. The ends were cut back, 7 bases at V and 5 bases at J, with 5 bases in the middle. Germline values: CDR1 MDHEN, CDR2 SYDVKM. The CDR3 is made up of 10 amino acids. This clone came up many times. The antigen remains unidentified. In the authors' workflow: Across clinicopathological groups, CDR3 differences served as the basis for building a distant-metastasis classifier for papillary thyroid cancer. TCRdb re-called clones via MiXCR from the PCR reads. These V and J calls originate from TCRdb's pipeline instead of the authors' own analysis. The table records 65,000 to 70,000 clones, 12% to 15% of them present only once. Every patient underwent thyroid surgery untreated. Notes on the study in general: Within blood and tumor, benign nodules reportedly had significantly lower TCR beta diversity than malignant thyroid tumors did.

The TCR sequence derives from a male donor with papillary thyroid cancer or a benign thyroid nodule (not recorded which). Some clones in this sample may be carry-over from other donors' samples. The chain employs TRBV28 and TRBJ2-5; possibly TRBD1 for D (5 bases). The sequenced sample consisted of blood. CDR3 in amino acids: CASKGETQYF. CDR3 nucleotides: TGTGCCAGCAAGGGGGAGACCCAGTACTTC.